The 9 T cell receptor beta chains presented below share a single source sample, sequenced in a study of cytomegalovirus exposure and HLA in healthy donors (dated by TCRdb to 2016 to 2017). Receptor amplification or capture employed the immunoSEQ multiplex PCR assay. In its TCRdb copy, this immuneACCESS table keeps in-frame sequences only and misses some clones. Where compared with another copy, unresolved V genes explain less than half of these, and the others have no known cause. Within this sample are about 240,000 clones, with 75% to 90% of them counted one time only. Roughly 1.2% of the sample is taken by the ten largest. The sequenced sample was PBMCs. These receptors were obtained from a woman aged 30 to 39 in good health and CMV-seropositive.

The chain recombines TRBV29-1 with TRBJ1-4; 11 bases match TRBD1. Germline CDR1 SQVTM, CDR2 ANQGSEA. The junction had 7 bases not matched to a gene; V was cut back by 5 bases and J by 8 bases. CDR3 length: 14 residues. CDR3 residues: CSVTDRGRGEKLFF. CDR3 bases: TGCAGCGTTACGGACAGGGGGCGAGGGGAAAAACTGTTTTTT. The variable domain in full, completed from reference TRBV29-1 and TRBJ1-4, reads SAVISQKPSRDICQRGTSLTIQCQVDSQVTMMFWYRQQPGQSLTLIATANQGSEATYESGFVIDKFPISRPNLTFSTLTVSNMSPEDSSIYLCSVTDRGRGEKLFFGSGTQLSVL.

The CDR3 sequence: CASSPGLADYNEQFF. The CDR3 region has the DNA TGCGCCAGCAGCCCGGGACTAGCGGATTACAATGAGCAGTTCTTC. The rearrangement uses TRBV5-1 and TRBJ2-1, with 11 bases aligning to TRBD2. CDR1 and CDR2 from the germline V gene are SGHRS and YFSETQ. The J segment lost 4 bases and the V segment lost 4 bases, leaving 4 bases of the junction unmatched. The CDR3 spans 15 residues.

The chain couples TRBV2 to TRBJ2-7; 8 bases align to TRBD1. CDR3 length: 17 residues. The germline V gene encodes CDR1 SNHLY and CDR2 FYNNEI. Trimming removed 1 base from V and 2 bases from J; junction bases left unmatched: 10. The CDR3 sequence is CASSEDTSGQGAYEQYF. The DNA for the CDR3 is TGTGCCAGCAGTGAAGATACCTCCGGACAGGGCGCCTACGAGCAGTACTTC. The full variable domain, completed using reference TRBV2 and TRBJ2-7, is EPEVTQTPSHQVTQMGQEVILRCVPISNHLYFYWYRQILGQKVEFLVSFYNNEISEKSEIFDDQFSVERPDGSNFTLKIRSTKLEDSAMYFCASSEDTSGQGAYEQYFGPGTRLTVT.

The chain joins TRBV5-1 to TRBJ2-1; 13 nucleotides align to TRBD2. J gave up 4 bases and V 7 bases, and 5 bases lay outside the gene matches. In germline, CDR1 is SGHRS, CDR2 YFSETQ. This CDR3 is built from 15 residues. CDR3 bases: TGCGCCAGCCTCTTACTAGCGGGAGGGTACAATGAGCAGTTCTTC. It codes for CASLLLAGGYNEQFF.

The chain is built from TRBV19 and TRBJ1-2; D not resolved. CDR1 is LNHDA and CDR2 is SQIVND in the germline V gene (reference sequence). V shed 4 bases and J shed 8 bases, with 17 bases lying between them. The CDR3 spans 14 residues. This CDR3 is CASSTNDRNGGYTF. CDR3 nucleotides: TGTGCCAGTAGTACAAACGACCGGAACGGGGGCTACACCTTC.

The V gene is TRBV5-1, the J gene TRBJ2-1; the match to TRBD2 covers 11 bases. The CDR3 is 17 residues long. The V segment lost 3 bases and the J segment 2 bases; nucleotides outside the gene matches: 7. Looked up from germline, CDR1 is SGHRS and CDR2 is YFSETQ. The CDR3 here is CASSSGTSGTTYNEQFF. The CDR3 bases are TGCGCCAGCAGCTCCGGGACTAGCGGAACCACCTACAATGAGCAGTTCTTC.

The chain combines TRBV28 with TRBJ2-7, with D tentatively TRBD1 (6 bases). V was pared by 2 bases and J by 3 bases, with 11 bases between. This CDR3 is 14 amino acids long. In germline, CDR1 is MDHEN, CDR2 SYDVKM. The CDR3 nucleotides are TGTGCCAGCAGTTTAACAGGACAGCTCTACGAGCAGTACTTC. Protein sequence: CASSLTGQLYEQYF.

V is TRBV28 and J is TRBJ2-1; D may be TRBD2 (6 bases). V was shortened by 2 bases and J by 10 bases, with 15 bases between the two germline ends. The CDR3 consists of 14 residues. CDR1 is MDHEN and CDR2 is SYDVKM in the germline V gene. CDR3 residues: CASSLEEGLREQFF. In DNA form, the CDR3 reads TGTGCCAGCAGTTTAGAGGAGGGCCTTAGGGAGCAGTTCTTC. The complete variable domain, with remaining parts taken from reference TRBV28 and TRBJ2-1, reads DVKVTQSSRYLVKRTGEKVFLECVQDMDHENMFWYRQDPGLGLRLIYFSYDVKMKEKGDIPEGYSVSREKKERFSLILESASTNQTSMYLCASSLEEGLREQFFGPGTRLTVL.

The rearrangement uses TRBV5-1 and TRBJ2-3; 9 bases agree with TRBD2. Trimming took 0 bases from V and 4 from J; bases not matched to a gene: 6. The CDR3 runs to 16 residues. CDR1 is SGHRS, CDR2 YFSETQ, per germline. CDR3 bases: TGCGCCAGCAGCTTGGAGGCTAGCGGGATCCCAGATACGCAGTATTTT. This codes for CASSLEASGIPDTQYF.